One and the same sample provided the 25 T cell receptor beta chains below, sequenced in a study of blood T cell repertoires in COVID-19. The table came from immunoSEQ multiplex PCR; TCRdb's copy has only in-frame clones and leaves some out. The data contain roughly 200,000 clones, 89% of them seen just once; the ten biggest clones take up 2% to 2.5%. The sample was PBMCs or T cells enriched from blood (not recorded which). The receptors shown here come from a woman in her forties with acute COVID-19.

This clone was found a few times. This chain uses TRBV5-1 with TRBJ2-7, with D possibly TRBD1 on 6 matching bases. The V gene lost 2 bases and the J gene lost 2 bases, with 11 bases spanning the gap. CDR1 and CDR2 (germline): SGHRS, YFSETQ. The CDR3 is 14 residues long. DNA for the CDR3: TGCGCCAGCAGCTTCCAGGGGCCTCCCTACGAGCAGTACTTC. Protein sequence: CASSFQGPPYEQYF.

The chain links TRBV2 to TRBJ1-5; D remains unclear. V gave up 5 bases and J gave up 2 bases, with 13 bases separating them. This CDR3 comprises 15 residues. Germline V gene sequence: CDR1 SNHLY, CDR2 FYNNEI. This chain's CDR3 is CASSLSPGGNQPQHF. DNA of the CDR3: TGTGCCAGCAGTTTGTCCCCCGGGGGCAATCAGCCCCAGCATTTT.

This chain joins TRBV28 and TRBJ1-1, with D hard to call. CDR3 length: 12 residues. V was shortened by 8 bases and J by 6 bases, with 13 bases between the two germline ends. Germline CDR1 and CDR2: MDHEN and SYDVKM. The CDR3 here is CASQVWASEAFF. The CDR3, as DNA: TGTGCCAGCCAGGTTTGGGCGTCTGAAGCTTTCTTT.

V usage is TRBV30 and J usage is TRBJ2-3; no definite D call. Germline CDR1 and CDR2: GTSNPN and SVGIG (reference sequence). Trimming removed 2 bases from V and 0 bases from J, with 6 bases in between. The CDR3 totals 13 residues. CDR3 in amino acids: CAWSITSTDTQYF. The CDR3 DNA follows: TGTGCCTGGAGTATTACTAGCACAGATACGCAGTATTTT.

The chain carries TRBV19 and TRBJ2-4; 9 nucleotides align to TRBD1. CDR3 length: 18 amino acids. Germline V gives CDR1 LNHDA, CDR2 SQIVND (reference sequence). V gave up 6 bases and J gave up 0 bases; unmatched junction bases: 12. The CDR3 sequence is CASRPGQGRGLAKNIQYF. Here the CDR3 DNA reads TGTGCCAGTAGGCCGGGACAGGGACGGGGTCTAGCCAAAAACATTCAGTACTTC.

The CDR3: CAIRGDFRAPNTEAFF. The DNA of the CDR3 is TGTGCCATCAGAGGCGATTTCAGGGCCCCGAACACTGAAGCTTTCTTT. V gene TRBV10-3 combines with J gene TRBJ1-1; D is perhaps TRBD1 (5 bases). CDR3 size: 16 residues. Germline lookup yields CDR1 ENHRY and CDR2 SYGVKD. Deletions cut 6 bases from V and 1 base from J, with 18 bases between.

The chain is built from TRBV27 and TRBJ1-2; 7 positions agree with TRBD1. The CDR3 has 15 amino acids. The germline V gene encodes CDR1 MNHEY and CDR2 SMNVEV (reference sequence). V shed 2 bases, J shed 4 bases, and the junction held 7 bases outside the gene matches. In DNA form, the CDR3 reads TGTGCCAGCAGTTTAACCAGGGGGACGGGCTATGGCTACACCTTC. Translation gives CASSLTRGTGYGYTF.

In DNA form, the CDR3 reads TGTGCCAGCAGTCGCGGACAGGGTTCCTACGAGCAGTACTTC. Protein product: CASSRGQGSYEQYF. This chain connects TRBV27 to TRBJ2-7; TRBD1 matches at 8 bases. V shed 5 bases and J 1 base; nucleotides not matched to a gene: 4. The CDR3 contains 14 residues. Per germline, CDR1 MNHEY and CDR2 SMNVEV (reference sequence).

The rearrangement links TRBV12-3 or TRBV12-4 to TRBJ1-1, with unresolved D. This CDR3 is built from 13 residues. With 3 bases removed from V and 2 bases from J, the gap between germline ends came to 7 bases. Here the CDR3 DNA reads TGTGCCAGCAGTTTGGCAGTAAACACTGAAGCTTTCTTT. It specifies CASSLAVNTEAFF.

The V and J genes are TRBV5-1 and TRBJ1-2; D gene ambiguous. The CDR3 runs to 12 residues. From germline, CDR1 is SGHRS and CDR2 YFSETQ. Deletions cut 4 bases from V and 8 bases from J, with 12 bases between. DNA of the CDR3: TGCGCCAGCAGCCTCGACTTGGAAGGCTACACCTTC. As protein: CASSLDLEGYTF.

This clone has a handful of counts. The J gene is TRBJ1-1, the V gene TRBV28; D remains unclear. V lost 7 bases and J 9 bases, leaving 18 bases between the germline ends. Germline V gene sequence: CDR1 MDHEN, CDR2 SYDVKM. The CDR3 covers 13 residues. The CDR3 DNA is TGTGCCAGCACCACAGTGCGTAGGACTCAAGCTTTCTTT. It encodes CASTTVRRTQAFF.

This chain's CDR3 is CASSPTGDQPQHF. CDR3 in DNA: TGTGCCAGCAGCCCGACAGGGGACCAGCCCCAGCATTTT. V usage is TRBV12-3 or TRBV12-4 and J usage is TRBJ1-5; 8 positions match TRBD1. The V gene end was trimmed by 6 bases and the J gene end by 7 bases; junction bases not matched to a gene: 5. This CDR3 contains 13 residues.

V gene TRBV12-5 combines with J gene TRBJ2-3; TRBD1 aligns across 8 bases. The trim removed 0 bases at V and 3 bases at J, leaving 11 bases unmatched. In germline, CDR1 is LGHNT, CDR2 FRNRAP. The CDR3 length is 18 residues. The CDR3 DNA reads as TGTGCTAGTGGTTTGGTAAGGACAGGGAAGAGCGGGACAGATACGCAGTATTTT. This sequence encodes CASGLVRTGKSGTDTQYF.

This rearrangement joins TRBV6-5 to TRBJ2-1; perhaps TRBD2 as D (6 bases). This CDR3 comprises 14 residues. The germline CDR1 and CDR2 sequences are MNHEY and SVGAGI. Trimming removed 6 bases at V and 5 bases at J, with 14 bases between. CDR3 in amino acids: CASRRSGANNEQFF. The DNA for the CDR3 is TGTGCCAGCAGGAGATCGGGAGCGAACAATGAGCAGTTCTTC.

This chain joins TRBV18 and TRBJ2-7; 13 positions match TRBD2. With 1 base clipped from V and 7 bases from J, the junction kept 7 bases outside the gene matches. This CDR3 is 16 amino acids long. Germline CDR1 KGHSH, CDR2 LQKENI. The CDR3 loop is CASSPLMTSGRLEQYF. CDR3 in DNA: TGTGCCAGCTCACCACTAATGACTAGCGGGAGGTTAGAGCAGTACTTC.

V is TRBV30 and J is TRBJ1-3, with 7 bases aligning to TRBD1. Germline V CDR1 and CDR2: GTSNPN, SVGIG (reference sequence). The CDR3 spans 16 residues. V lost 4 bases to trimming and J lost 1 base; unmatched junction nucleotides: 10. The CDR3 sequence: CAWNRGQVVSGNTIYF. DNA of the CDR3: TGTGCCTGGAACAGAGGACAGGTAGTATCTGGAAACACCATATATTTT.

In this sample, this clone is medium-sized. This chain uses TRBV7-9 with TRBJ1-2; TRBD1 matches 8 bases. This CDR3 is built from 16 residues. CDR1 and CDR2 from the germline V gene are SEHNR and FQNEAQ (reference sequence). With V trimmed by 1 base and J by 2 bases, 6 bases remained unmatched. DNA of the CDR3: TGTGCCAGCAGCTTAGGAGGACAGGGCTTAAACTATGGCTACACCTTC. It yields the protein CASSLGGQGLNYGYTF.

The V and J genes are TRBV2 and TRBJ2-2; 8 bases agree with TRBD1. Per germline, CDR1 SNHLY and CDR2 FYNNEI. This CDR3 spans 21 amino acids. Losses at the gene ends were 6 bases for V and 3 bases for J; bases not matched to a gene: 24. CDR3 amino acids: CASSVTDPRFGQGSDTGELFF. The CDR3, as DNA: TGTGCCAGCAGCGTAACCGACCCCCGTTTTGGACAGGGATCGGACACCGGGGAGCTGTTTTTT.

The rearrangement links TRBV12-5 to TRBJ2-5; 9 bases align to TRBD1. Germline V CDR1 and CDR2: LGHNT, FRNRAP. Germline trimming cut 6 bases from V and 4 bases from J; bases unmatched to any gene: 12. This CDR3 contains 16 residues. CDR3 region: CASGTGTGRRGETQYF. The CDR3 coding sequence is TGTGCTAGTGGAACCGGGACAGGGAGGAGGGGAGAGACCCAGTACTTC.

The rearrangement uses TRBV5-1 and TRBJ1-6; D call uncertain. The CDR3 has 14 amino acids. Deletions cut 0 bases from V and 10 bases from J, with 11 bases between. CDR1 and CDR2 from the germline V gene are SGHRS and YFSETQ. CDR3 amino acids: CASSLGQNFSPLHF. CDR3 DNA: TGCGCCAGCAGCTTGGGGCAGAATTTCTCACCCCTCCACTTT.

The chain uses TRBV3-1 (or the pseudogene TRBV3-2) and TRBJ2-7, with a weak D call TRBD2 (5 bases). Germline CDR1 LGHDT, CDR2 YNNKEL (reference sequence). Trimming removed 3 bases at V and 2 bases at J, with 17 bases between. The CDR3 length is 16 residues. CDR3 sequence (DNA): TGTGCCAGCAGCCACGACGAGGAGGCTACCACCTACGAGCAGTACTTC. Translating gives CASSHDEEATTYEQYF.

The rearrangement uses TRBV18 and TRBJ2-7; 10 bases align to TRBD1. The CDR3 is 17 residues long. In germline, CDR1 is KGHSH, CDR2 LQKENI. V lost 5 bases and J lost 5; bases outside the gene matches: 15. CDR3 nucleotides: TGTGCCAGCTCATCAAGGGGCCGGGACAGGGGTCGGGACGAGCAGTACTTC. Translating it yields CASSSRGRDRGRDEQYF.

CDR3 sequence (DNA): TGTGCCAGCAGCCAACGACAGGGGGGTTTGTACGAGCAGTACTTC. Translation gives CASSQRQGGLYEQYF. The rearrangement links TRBV3-1 (or the pseudogene TRBV3-2) to TRBJ2-7; 9 bases agree with TRBD1. V lost 2 bases and J lost 4; bases outside the gene matches: 6. Germline V gene lookup returns CDR1 LGHDT and CDR2 YNNKEL (reference sequence). The CDR3 totals 15 residues.

This clone showed up just a few times. V usage is TRBV27 and J usage is TRBJ1-4; tentative D call: TRBD1 (6 bases). The V end lost 6 bases, the J end lost 7 bases, and 6 bases lay between the germline ends. Looked up from germline, CDR1 is MNHEY and CDR2 is SMNVEV (reference sequence). The CDR3 runs to 11 residues. CDR3 region: CASRQGEKLFF. The CDR3 DNA follows: TGTGCCAGCAGACAGGGTGAAAAACTGTTTTTT.

The chain recombines TRBV5-1 with TRBJ1-1; 10 positions match TRBD1. V gave up 0 bases and J gave up 10 bases; unmatched junction bases: 9. The CDR3 runs to 15 residues. CDR1 and CDR2 from the germline V gene are SGHRS and YFSETQ. CDR3 sequence reads: CASSLETGGARGAFF. DNA for the CDR3: TGCGCCAGCAGCTTGGAGACAGGGGGCGCAAGGGGAGCTTTCTTT. Variable domain in full (rest from reference TRBV5-1 and TRBJ1-1): KAGVTQTPRYLIKTRGQQVTLSCSPISGHRSVSWYQQTPGQGLQFLFEYFSETQRNKGNFPGRFSGRQFSNSRSEMNVSTLELGDSALYLCASSLETGGARGAFFGQGTRLTVV.